This entry concerns a single T cell receptor beta chain. The germline gene is not matched at one end of the junction; a read error may be the cause. These data originate in a study of blood T cell repertoires in COVID-19. Measured with immunoSEQ multiplex PCR; TCRdb has only the in-frame clones, and not every one. The sample yields about 270,000 clones, less than 90% seen once. Germline CDR1 reads MDHEN; CDR2 reads SYDVKM. The CDR3 is 15 residues long. The TCR was taken from a woman aged 25-40 years with COVID-19, enrolled during active disease. The chain has TRBV28 and TRBJ2-3, with 9 bases lining up with TRBD2. The specimen sequenced was peripheral blood. CDR3 coding DNA: TGTGCGAGCACGAGCGGGGGGACAAGCACAGATACGCAGTATTTT. As protein: CASTSGGTSTDTQYF. The variable domain in full, with the rest retrieved from reference TRBV28 and TRBJ2-3, is DVKVTQSSRYLVKRTGEKVFLECVQDMDHENMFWYRQDPGLGLRLIYFSYDVKMKEKGDIPEGYSVSREKKERFSLILESASTNQTSMYLCASTSGGTSTDTQYFGPGTRLTVL.